Listed here is a single TCR beta chain. This sample was included in a study of CD8 T cells in Susac syndrome. TCR beta from blood CD8+ and CD4+ T cells was sequenced. The control group consisted of healthy donors matched for age and sex. Negative isolation yielded the CD8+ and CD4+ T cells, while FACS enriched the TEMRA cells. Trimming left V 3 bases short and J 4 bases short, with 12 bases between. CDR3 length equals 15 residues. Germline assignment: CDR1 LGHNA and CDR2 YSLEER. Random hexamers were used to reverse transcribe 0.5 to 1 ug of RNA. Multiplex immunoSEQ PCR targeted 54 Vbeta and 13 Jbeta TCR beta segments. TCRdb itself ran the immunoSEQ multiplex PCR reads through MiXCR, one entry per CDR3 protein. The sample has approximately 170,000 distinct CDR3 sequences; approximately 90% are singletons.

The chain carries TRBV4-3 and TRBJ2-2; maybe TRBD2 (6 bases). This receptor was taken from a human donor in good health. Source material: CD4+ T cells from PBMCs. The CDR3 loop reads CASSQEGSGTGELFF. In DNA form, the CDR3 reads TGCGCCAGCAGCCAGGAGGGTAGCGGCACCGGGGAGCTGTTTTTT.